The 30 T cell receptor beta chains given below trace back to one sample, sequenced in a study of blood T cell repertoires in COVID-19. Profiled with immunoSEQ multiplex PCR; TCRdb holds only in-frame clones, not every one. The table lists roughly 250,000 clones, under 85% of them singletons. Sequenced: peripheral blood. The receptors here all came from a human donor with COVID-19, enrolled during active disease. The donor label of this sample is uncertain.

CDR3 loop: CSGLAGYNEQFF. The CDR3 DNA sequence: TGCAGCGGACTAGCGGGTTACAATGAGCAGTTCTTC. The rearrangement links TRBV29-1 to TRBJ2-1; 10 positions agree with TRBD2. The trim removed 7 bases at V and 4 bases at J, leaving 1 base unmatched. Per the germline V gene, CDR1 is SQVTM and CDR2 is ANQGSEA. This CDR3 is built from 12 residues.

V usage is TRBV7-2 and J usage is TRBJ2-3; maybe TRBD2 (7 bases). This CDR3 is built from 17 residues. CDR1 and CDR2 from the germline V gene are SGHTA and FQGNSA. With 4 bases removed from V and 5 bases from J, the gap between germline ends came to 22 bases. The CDR3, as DNA: TGTGCCAGCAGCTCCCACCTTGGGGGGGGCGTAGGAGATACGCAGTATTTT. This sequence encodes CASSSHLGGGVGDTQYF.

The chain is built from TRBV5-4 and TRBJ1-2; no reliable D call. The CDR3 has 13 amino acids. Germline assignment: CDR1 SGHNT and CDR2 YYREEE (reference sequence). Trimming shortened V by 0 bases and J by 8 bases, and 11 bases separated the two germline ends. The CDR3 DNA follows: TGTGCCAGCAGCTTGGCCGGGATTGGGGGCTACACCTTC. This encodes CASSLAGIGGYTF.

CDR3 in DNA: TGTGCCAGCGGGACTAGCTCTGGGGCCAACGTCCTGACTTTC. As protein: CASGTSSGANVLTF. V gene TRBV6-5 combines with J gene TRBJ2-6; the match to TRBD2 covers 8 bases. V trimming: 8 bases; J trimming: 0 bases; junction bases outside the gene matches: 0. CDR1 MNHEY and CDR2 SVGAGI come from the germline V gene. The CDR3 is made up of 14 amino acids.

This clone was counted only a few times. This chain uses TRBV2 with TRBJ2-7, with unresolved D. The CDR3 length is 11 residues. Trimming took 5 bases from V and 3 from J, leaving 5 bases between them. Germline V lookup: CDR1 SNHLY, CDR2 FYNNEI. The CDR3 DNA follows: TGTGCCAGCAGTTCCATCTACGAGCAGTACTTC. The encoded protein is CASSSIYEQYF. Filled out from reference TRBV2 and TRBJ2-7, the complete variable domain reads EPEVTQTPSHQVTQMGQEVILRCVPISNHLYFYWYRQILGQKVEFLVSFYNNEISEKSEIFDDQFSVERPDGSNFTLKIRSTKLEDSAMYFCASSSIYEQYFGPGTRLTVT.

V usage is TRBV29-1 and J usage is TRBJ1-1; TRBD1 matches at 7 bases. After removal of 6 bases from V and 5 bases from J, the junction contained 6 bases not matched to a gene. CDR1 and CDR2 from the germline V gene are SQVTM and ANQGSEA. The CDR3 totals 12 residues. The CDR3 DNA is TGCAGCGTCGTGACAGGGAATACTGAAGCTTTCTTT. Protein: CSVVTGNTEAFF. The full variable domain, in which reference TRBV29-1 and TRBJ1-1 provide the parts outside the CDR3, is SAVISQKPSRDICQRGTSLTIQCQVDSQVTMMFWYRQQPGQSLTLIATANQGSEATYESGFVIDKFPISRPNLTFSTLTVSNMSPEDSSIYLCSVVTGNTEAFFGQGTRLTVV.

The chain links TRBV19 to TRBJ2-1; 7 nucleotides align to TRBD2. The V gene's germline CDR1 is LNHDA and CDR2 SQIVND (reference sequence). The CDR3 spans 14 residues. The trim removed 5 bases at V and 5 bases at J, leaving 6 bases unmatched. The CDR3 here is CASSVGGRDNEQFF. The DNA of the CDR3 is TGTGCCAGTAGTGTGGGCGGGAGAGACAATGAGCAGTTCTTC.

CDR3 sequence reads: CASSYLAGGPDEQFF. DNA of the CDR3: TGTGCCAGCAGTTACCTAGCGGGAGGGCCCGATGAGCAGTTCTTC. The V gene is TRBV6-2 or TRBV6-3, the J gene TRBJ2-1; TRBD2 matches at 12 bases. The germline V gene encodes CDR1 MNHEY and CDR2 SVGEGT. This CDR3 has 15 residues. Losses at the gene ends were 2 bases for V and 8 bases for J; bases not matched to a gene: 4.

The genes are TRBV28 and TRBJ1-4; 7 bases are a match to TRBD1. V dropped 4 bases and J dropped 4; count of bases not matched to a gene: 6. The V gene's germline CDR1 is MDHEN and CDR2 SYDVKM. The CDR3 has 15 residues. The CDR3 spells CASSSWGTVNEKLFF. CDR3 coding DNA: TGTGCCAGCAGTTCATGGGGGACAGTTAATGAAAAACTGTTTTTT.

This sequence joins TRBV6-2 or TRBV6-3 and TRBJ2-1; no firm D call. CDR3 length: 12 amino acids. Germline V lookup: CDR1 MNHEY, CDR2 SVGEGT. V dropped 6 bases and J dropped 5 bases, with 8 bases sitting between them. The CDR3 DNA is TGTGCCAGCAGCAAAGAGGACAATGAGCAGTTCTTC. Translating it yields CASSKEDNEQFF.

This clone was recorded only once. This rearrangement joins TRBV6-6 to TRBJ2-1, with 10 bases fitting TRBD1. Germline trimming cut 1 base from V and 6 bases from J; bases unmatched to any gene: 3. The CDR3 is 15 residues long. Germline-derived CDR1 and CDR2 are MNHNY and SVGAGI (reference sequence). The CDR3 nucleotides read TGTGCCAGCAGTTACTTTGGACAGGGGGGCAATGAGCAGTTCTTC. It is translated as CASSYFGQGGNEQFF.

The chain combines TRBV12-3 or TRBV12-4 with TRBJ1-5; 7 bases agree with TRBD1. With V trimmed by 6 bases and J by 7 bases, 3 bases remained unmatched. The CDR3 runs to 12 residues. The CDR3 bases are TGTGCCAGCAGACAGGGGCGGCAGCCCCAGCATTTT. Amino acid sequence: CASRQGRQPQHF.

The V call is TRBV9, the J call TRBJ2-7; the match to TRBD2 covers 9 bases. This CDR3 comprises 20 residues. Germline V gene lookup returns CDR1 SGDLS and CDR2 YYNGEE. J lost 11 bases, V lost 0 bases, and 27 bases had no gene match. The CDR3 region has the DNA TGTGCCAGCAGCGTAGTGGCCCCTATCGGAAACTCGGGACTAGCCTCGGGGGAGTACTTC. Translation: CASSVVAPIGNSGLASGEYF.

V and J are TRBV5-5 and TRBJ2-7, with TRBD2 matching over 12 bases. Trimming removed 0 bases from V and 7 bases from J; junction bases left unmatched: 8. CDR1 is SGHKS, CDR2 YYEKEE, per germline (reference sequence). The CDR3 is made up of 16 amino acids. The CDR3, as DNA: TGTGCCAGCAGCTTGGGTCTAGCGGGAGGGGAAGTTGAGCAGTACTTC. Translated, it gives CASSLGLAGGEVEQYF.

V and J are TRBV7-2 and TRBJ2-1; no clear D gene. V lost 5 bases and J 1 base, leaving 6 bases between the germline ends. This CDR3 has 13 amino acids. Germline CDR1 and CDR2: SGHTA and FQGNSA. This CDR3 reads CASSEASYNEQFF. In nucleotides, the CDR3 is TGTGCCAGCAGCGAAGCGTCCTACAATGAGCAGTTCTTC.

This chain joins TRBV6-5 and TRBJ1-1, with D perhaps matching TRBD1 (5 bases). CDR3 length equals 14 residues. The V end was cut by 1 base, the J end by 5 bases, with 11 bases between. Germline V gene data show CDR1 as MNHEY and CDR2 as SVGAGI. Here the CDR3 reads CASSYLQQGTEAFF. CDR3 nucleotides: TGTGCCAGCAGTTACTTACAGCAGGGAACTGAAGCTTTCTTT.

CDR3 sequence: CASSLRTGIKNTEAFF. CDR3 DNA: TGCGCCAGCAGCTTGAGGACAGGCATCAAGAACACTGAAGCTTTCTTT. The chain recombines TRBV5-1 with TRBJ1-1; TRBD1 matches at 7 bases. V lost 1 base, J lost 1 base, and 7 bases stayed unmatched. Germline loops: CDR1 SGHRS, CDR2 YFSETQ. This CDR3 is 16 amino acids long.

This clone was observed a single time. The V and J genes are TRBV12-5 and TRBJ1-1; TRBD1 matches at 8 bases. There are 15 residues in the CDR3. Germline V CDR1 and CDR2: LGHNT, FRNRAP. V shed 1 base and J 4 bases; nucleotides not matched to a gene: 5. The CDR3 loop reads CASGLATGAGTEAFF. The DNA for the CDR3 is TGTGCTAGTGGTTTGGCGACAGGGGCAGGCACTGAAGCTTTCTTT.

There are many counts of this clone. V and J are TRBV7-9 and TRBJ2-1; the D gene is possibly TRBD2 (6 bases). CDR1 SEHNR and CDR2 FQNEAQ come from the germline V gene (reference sequence). This CDR3 is 13 amino acids long. V was pared by 7 bases and J by 7 bases, with 14 bases between. The CDR3 bases are TGTGCCAGCAACCCGTGGGGACTTAATGAGCAGTTCTTC. It specifies CASNPWGLNEQFF.

V usage is TRBV7-3 and J usage is TRBJ2-7; 7 bases align to TRBD1. V shed 5 bases and J 3 bases; nucleotides not matched to a gene: 4. This CDR3 is 13 amino acids long. Looked up from germline, CDR1 is SGHTA and CDR2 is FQGTGA. The CDR3: CASSMDRSYEQYF. The CDR3 DNA follows: TGTGCCAGCAGCATGGACAGGAGCTACGAGCAGTACTTC.

The chain uses TRBV28 and TRBJ2-1, with 9 bases identical to TRBD2. Germline values: CDR1 MDHEN, CDR2 SYDVKM. The V and J ends lost 4 bases and 2 bases, in that order; junction bases with no gene match: 6. There are 16 residues in the CDR3. The CDR3 loop is CASSSTLAGPYNEQFF. The CDR3, as DNA: TGTGCCAGCAGTTCGACTCTAGCGGGACCCTACAATGAGCAGTTCTTC.

The J gene is TRBJ1-2, the V gene TRBV4-1, with 11 bases lining up with TRBD1. J gave up 0 bases and V 1 base, and 4 bases lay outside the gene matches. The CDR3 is 17 amino acids. CDR1 and CDR2 from the germline V gene are MGHRA and YSYEKL. As DNA, the CDR3 is TGCGCCAGCAGCCAAGGGACAGGGGGCAGATCTAACTATGGCTACACCTTC. It specifies CASSQGTGGRSNYGYTF.

There are a few counts of this clone. The CDR3, as DNA: TGTGCCTGGCAACCGGGACACCAAGCAACTAATGAAAAACTGTTTTTT. It specifies CAWQPGHQATNEKLFF. V gene TRBV30 combines with J gene TRBJ1-4; D perhaps matches TRBD1 (6 bases). V was cut by 5 bases and J by 0 bases, with 16 bases left in between. CDR1 is GTSNPN and CDR2 is SVGIG in the germline V gene (reference sequence). The length of the CDR3 is 16 residues. Based on the CDR3 plus reference TRBV30 and TRBJ1-4, the full variable domain is SQTIHQWPATLVQPVGSPLSLECTVEGTSNPNLYWYRQAAGRGLQLLFYSVGIGQISSEVPQNLSASRPQDRQFILSSKKLLLSDSGFYLCAWQPGHQATNEKLFFGSGTQLSVL.

The chain employs TRBV19 and TRBJ2-1; TRBD2 might be the D (5 bases). The germline CDR1 and CDR2 sequences are LNHDA and SQIVND (reference sequence). This CDR3 spans 16 amino acids. V was trimmed by 3 bases and J by 6 bases, leaving 18 bases between them. As DNA, the CDR3 is TGTGCCAGTAGTATCCTCCTCCGGACTGTAGGCAATGAGCAGTTCTTC. This codes for CASSILLRTVGNEQFF.

The gene calls are TRBV3-1 (or the pseudogene TRBV3-2) and TRBJ1-3; 9 bases match TRBD1. V was pared by 0 bases and J by 4 bases, with 4 bases of the junction left unmatched. CDR1 and CDR2 from the germline V gene are LGHDT and YNNKEL (reference sequence). This CDR3 contains 16 residues. Here the CDR3 DNA reads TGTGCCAGCAGCCAAGAAACCGGGACAGGGGGAAACACCATATATTTT. It translates to CASSQETGTGGNTIYF.

The rearrangement uses TRBV7-2 and TRBJ2-6, with D uncertain. Trimming left V 0 bases short and J 1 base short, with 7 bases between. CDR1 is SGHTA and CDR2 is FQGNSA in the germline V gene. The CDR3 contains 16 residues. The CDR3 DNA reads as TGTGCCAGCAGCTTAGCGCCGGGTTCTGGGGCCAACGTCCTGACTTTC. It encodes CASSLAPGSGANVLTF.

The sample holds one count of this clone. The chain is built from TRBV6-5 and TRBJ1-4; D unclear. The germline CDR1 and CDR2 sequences are MNHEY and SVGAGI. The V end was cut by 4 bases, the J end by 2 bases, with 8 bases between. This CDR3 is built from 14 residues. CDR3 loop: CASSSSQTNEKLFF. In DNA, the CDR3 is TGTGCCAGCAGTTCAAGTCAGACTAATGAAAAACTGTTTTTT.

This clone was counted a single time. The chain couples TRBV29-1 to TRBJ2-1; TRBD2 agrees at 15 bases. Germline values: CDR1 SQVTM, CDR2 ANQGSEA. J lost 0 bases, V lost 7 bases, and 4 bases had no gene match. CDR3 length: 16 amino acids. The CDR3 sequence is CSAGTSGRSSYNEQFF. The CDR3 DNA reads as TGCAGCGCCGGGACTAGCGGGAGGAGCTCCTACAATGAGCAGTTCTTC.

CDR3 amino acids: CASSLDRGDSNQPQHF. The CDR3 DNA sequence: TGTGCCAGCAGCCTAGACAGGGGAGATAGCAATCAGCCCCAGCATTTT. The chain uses TRBV28 and TRBJ1-5; TRBD1 matches 8 bases. Germline CDR1 MDHEN, CDR2 SYDVKM. The V gene end was trimmed by 6 bases and the J gene end by 0 bases; junction bases not matched to a gene: 7. This CDR3 contains 16 residues.

This chain links TRBV11-3 with TRBJ1-2; 8 nucleotides line up with TRBD1. This CDR3 comprises 16 residues. Germline V CDR1 and CDR2: SGHNT, YENEEA. J lost 2 bases, V lost 2 bases, and 7 bases had no gene match. Here the CDR3 DNA reads TGTGCCAGCAGCTTAATGCCGGACAGGGAAAACTATGGCTACACCTTC. Protein product: CASSLMPDRENYGYTF.